The present T cell receptor beta chain was sequenced within a study of blood T cells in healthy people across ages. The germline V and J ends were trimmed by 6 bases and 2 bases, with 8 bases remaining between them. The germline CDR1 and CDR2 sequences are MNHEY and SMNVEV (reference sequence). CDR3 size: 12 residues. The second PCR ran roughly 6 to 11 cycles with a sample-barcoded 5' primer and J-beta primers. TCRdb reprocessed the 5' RACE reads with MiXCR, giving one entry per CDR3 protein. This sample carries roughly 1.9 million distinct CDR3 sequences, 39% of them seen once, and the ten largest clones take about 21%.

Sequenced input: blood. This sequence originates from a human donor in good health. V usage is TRBV27 and J usage is TRBJ2-7; D is ambiguous. This chain's CDR3 is CASRSSTYEQYF. CDR3 nucleotide sequence: TGTGCCAGCAGGAGCTCAACCTACGAGCAGTACTTC.